This is a list of T cell receptor beta chains from one sample in a study of T-cell memory formation after mild COVID-19. Each CDR3 protein is one row after TCRdb ran MiXCR on the 5' RACE reads. Of 98,000 or so distinct CDR3 sequences listed, 18% were seen once; the top ten hold over 4.5%. Sequencing was done on a sample of PBMCs or a T cell subset sorted from them (not recorded which). Receptors were obtained from a young man who had mild COVID-19 (a few samples of this study predate the infection). Cell type and time point are not known. The CDR3 runs from the conserved cysteine through the conserved F or W. Each record gives: J gene, D gene, clone size, V gene, CDR3 protein, CDR3 DNA. A D gene is named only where the DNA matches it firmly. Size values are once, few and many counts, or a class for expanded clones, and some rows have none.

J: TRBJ2-2; D: -; size: few; V: TRBV7-2; CDR3: CASSRAGAGTGELFF; DNA: TGTGCCAGCAGCCGCGCCGGGGCGGGAACCGGGGAGCTGTTTTTT
J: TRBJ2-7; D: TRBD1; size: -; V: TRBV28; CDR3: CASSPSGGAHHYEQYF; DNA: TGTGCCAGCAGCCCGTCAGGGGGCGCGCATCACTACGAGCAGTACTTC
J: TRBJ2-3; D: -; size: few; V: TRBV5-1; CDR3: CASGLDSRGGDTQYF; DNA: TGCGCCAGCGGACTGGACTCGAGGGGTGGGGATACGCAGTATTTT
J: TRBJ1-1; D: TRBD1; size: -; V: TRBV15; CDR3: CATSRVGQGGAEAFF; DNA: TGTGCCACCAGCAGAGTTGGGCAGGGGGGCGCTGAAGCTTTCTTT
J: TRBJ2-1; D: -; size: few; V: TRBV4-2; CDR3: CASSRGDTDNEQFF; DNA: TGTGCCAGCAGCCGAGGGGACACCGACAATGAGCAGTTCTTC
J: TRBJ1-1; D: -; size: few; V: TRBV4-3; CDR3: CASSQVRTGTEAFF; DNA: TGCGCCAGCAGCCAAGTGAGGACGGGCACTGAAGCTTTCTTT
J: TRBJ1-1; D: -; size: few; V: TRBV7-2; CDR3: CASSLVWGNTEAFF; DNA: TGTGCCAGCAGCTTAGTGTGGGGGAACACTGAAGCTTTCTTT
J: TRBJ2-1; D: -; size: few; V: TRBV7-6; CDR3: CASSLGASNEQFF; DNA: TGTGCCAGCAGCTTAGGAGCTAGCAATGAGCAGTTCTTC
J: TRBJ2-3; D: -; size: once; V: TRBV4-1; CDR3: CASSRRRVGGGTDTQYF; DNA: TGCGCCAGCAGCCGCAGACGGGTGGGGGGTGGCACAGATACGCAGTATTTT
J: TRBJ2-2; D: -; size: many; V: TRBV3-1; CDR3: CASSHTGELFF; DNA: TGTGCCAGCAGCCATACCGGGGAGCTGTTTTTT
J: TRBJ2-2; D: TRBD1; size: few; V: TRBV12-3/TRBV12-4; CDR3: CASSQQGAVTGELFF; DNA: TGTGCCAGCAGTCAACAGGGGGCAGTTACCGGGGAGCTGTTTTTT
J: TRBJ2-3; D: -; size: few; V: TRBV20-1; CDR3: CSAHLAGLTDTQYF; DNA: TGCAGTGCCCACCTGGCGGGGCTCACAGATACGCAGTATTTT
J: TRBJ2-2; D: -; size: -; V: TRBV12-3/TRBV12-4; CDR3: CASSSLGELFF; DNA: TGTGCCAGCAGTTCTCTCGGGGAGCTGTTTTTT
J: TRBJ1-5; D: -; size: -; V: TRBV20-1; CDR3: CSASGHSGNQPQHF; DNA: TGCAGTGCTAGCGGACATTCAGGCAATCAGCCCCAGCATTTT
J: TRBJ2-5; D: -; size: -; V: TRBV7-3; CDR3: CASSRSNMETQYF; DNA: TGTGCCAGCAGCCGATCAAATATGGAGACCCAGTACTTC
J: TRBJ1-2; D: -; size: -; V: TRBV12-5; CDR3: CASGSGRVYGFTF; DNA: TGTGCTAGTGGTTCCGGACGGGTCTATGGCTTCACCTTC
J: TRBJ2-3; D: TRBD2; size: -; V: TRBV7-6; CDR3: CASSPLSTSGGTDTQYF; DNA: TGTGCCAGCAGCCCTTTATCGACTAGCGGGGGAACAGATACGCAGTATTTT
J: TRBJ2-3; D: -; size: -; V: TRBV5-5; CDR3: CASRVTGSTDTQYF; DNA: TGTGCCAGCAGGGTAACAGGGAGCACAGATACGCAGTATTTT
J: TRBJ2-3; D: TRBD1; size: -; V: TRBV20-1; CDR3: CSASRTGEGYF; DNA: TGCAGTGCTAGCCGGACAGGAGAGGGGTATTTT
J: TRBJ1-2; D: TRBD1; size: -; V: TRBV6-5; CDR3: CASRDRAYGYTF; DNA: TGTGCCAGCAGGGACAGGGCCTATGGCTACACCTTC
J: TRBJ1-4; D: TRBD1; size: few; V: TRBV3-1; CDR3: CASSHRDSEKLFF; DNA: TGTGCCAGCAGCCACAGGGACAGTGAAAAACTGTTTTTT
J: TRBJ1-2; D: TRBD1; size: -; V: TRBV19; CDR3: CASSIRTGGLNGYTF; DNA: TGTGCCAGTAGTATCCGGACAGGGGGTCTTAATGGCTACACCTTC
J: TRBJ2-2; D: -; size: -; V: TRBV4-3; CDR3: CASSQVLKGTGELFF; DNA: TGCGCCAGCAGCCAAGTGCTGAAGGGCACCGGGGAGCTGTTTTTT
J: TRBJ1-5; D: -; size: -; V: TRBV3-1; CDR3: CASSQQLNRNQPQHF; DNA: TGTGCCAGCAGCCAACAGCTGAACAGGAATCAGCCCCAGCATTTT
J: TRBJ2-1; D: -; size: -; V: TRBV3-1; CDR3: CASSSRDYNEQFF; DNA: TGTGCCAGCAGTAGCCGGGACTACAATGAGCAGTTCTTC
J: TRBJ2-2; D: -; size: -; V: TRBV7-2; CDR3: CASSLERVDRLNTGELFF; DNA: TGTGCCAGCAGCTTAGAAAGGGTGGACAGACTGAACACCGGGGAGCTGTTTTTT
J: TRBJ2-1; D: TRBD1; size: -; V: TRBV5-1; CDR3: CASSVGQGAGDEQFF; DNA: TGCGCCAGCAGCGTAGGACAGGGGGCCGGAGATGAGCAGTTCTTC
J: TRBJ1-1; D: -; size: -; V: TRBV4-3; CDR3: CASSQEPGEDTEAFF; DNA: TGCGCCAGCAGCCAAGAGCCGGGAGAGGACACTGAAGCTTTCTTT
J: TRBJ2-5; D: TRBD1; size: few; V: TRBV5-1; CDR3: CASAKGQGGAQYF; DNA: TGCGCCAGCGCAAAGGGACAGGGTGGGGCCCAGTACTTC
J: TRBJ2-3; D: TRBD2; size: -; V: TRBV10-3; CDR3: CAISGTSGGPTDTQYF; DNA: TGTGCCATCAGTGGTACTAGCGGGGGGCCCACAGATACGCAGTATTTT
J: TRBJ2-3; D: TRBD2; size: few; V: TRBV12-3/TRBV12-4; CDR3: CASSLGSAGGKGDTQYF; DNA: TGTGCCAGCAGTTTAGGCAGCGCGGGGGGTAAGGGAGATACGCAGTATTTT
J: TRBJ2-7; D: TRBD2; size: -; V: TRBV7-2; CDR3: CASSLPSSGGDQYF; DNA: TGTGCCAGCAGCCTCCCTTCTAGCGGGGGTGATCAGTACTTC
J: TRBJ2-1; D: -; size: many; V: TRBV28; CDR3: CASSRYNEQFF; DNA: TGTGCCAGCAGCCGGTACAATGAGCAGTTCTTC
J: TRBJ1-2; D: -; size: -; V: TRBV12-3/TRBV12-4; CDR3: CASSVRRGGRYGYTF; DNA: TGTGCCAGTTCTGTCCGGCGGGGGGGCAGGTATGGCTACACCTTC
J: TRBJ2-5; D: -; size: few; V: TRBV3-1; CDR3: CASSQGFQGGQETQYF; DNA: TGTGCCAGCAGCCAAGGTTTCCAGGGTGGTCAAGAGACCCAGTACTTC
J: TRBJ2-1; D: -; size: few; V: TRBV6-5; CDR3: CASSYGVGEQFF; DNA: TGTGCCAGCAGTTACGGTGTGGGGGAGCAGTTCTTC
J: TRBJ2-2; D: -; size: -; V: TRBV9; CDR3: CASSVAWGAGTGELFF; DNA: TGTGCCAGCAGCGTAGCGTGGGGGGCGGGCACCGGGGAGCTGTTTTTT
J: TRBJ2-3; D: TRBD2; size: few; V: TRBV7-9; CDR3: CASSPGLAVGDTQYF; DNA: TGTGCCAGCAGCCCGGGACTAGCGGTGGGAGATACGCAGTATTTT
J: TRBJ2-5; D: TRBD2; size: -; V: TRBV5-1; CDR3: CASSYPAGGQETQYF; DNA: TGCGCCAGCAGCTACCCAGCGGGGGGGCAAGAGACCCAGTACTTC
J: TRBJ1-1; D: -; size: few; V: TRBV5-6; CDR3: CASTRRPGGDTEAFF; DNA: TGTGCCAGCACCCGACGACCGGGGGGGGACACTGAAGCTTTCTTT
J: TRBJ2-4; D: TRBD1; size: many; V: TRBV4-2; CDR3: CASSHRQGVGDIQYF; DNA: TGTGCCAGCAGCCATAGACAGGGGGTAGGAGACATTCAGTACTTC
J: TRBJ1-2; D: -; size: -; V: TRBV9; CDR3: CASSASGTSDSYTF; DNA: TGTGCCAGCAGCGCTTCCGGGACCTCCGATAGCTACACCTTC
J: TRBJ2-7; D: TRBD1; size: few; V: TRBV7-9; CDR3: CASSLSRQGVRSYEQYF; DNA: TGTGCCAGCAGCTTAAGTCGACAGGGGGTACGATCTTACGAGCAGTACTTC
J: TRBJ1-5; D: -; size: -; V: TRBV4-1; CDR3: CASSQDVGLRQPQHF; DNA: TGCGCCAGCAGCCAAGATGTGGGCCTTCGTCAGCCCCAGCATTTT
J: TRBJ2-7; D: TRBD2; size: many; V: TRBV12-3/TRBV12-4; CDR3: CASKIAGGSYEQYF; DNA: TGTGCCAGCAAGATAGCGGGGGGGTCCTACGAGCAGTACTTC
J: TRBJ1-5; D: TRBD1; size: -; V: TRBV4-1; CDR3: CASSQGRGGQLNQPQHF; DNA: TGCGCCAGCAGCCAAGGAAGAGGGGGACAGCTCAATCAGCCCCAGCATTTT
J: TRBJ2-5; D: TRBD2; size: few; V: TRBV20-1; CDR3: CSARVLAGGPWETQYF; DNA: TGCAGTGCTAGAGTCCTAGCGGGGGGGCCTTGGGAGACCCAGTACTTC